The 14 T cell receptor beta chains below were found in one sample sequenced in a study. TCRdb independently ran MiXCR on the RT-PCR reads; one entry per CDR3 protein. The data contain more than 550,000 distinct CDR3 sequences, 14% of them singletons. Sequenced: memory CD4+ T cells from blood. The receptor source for this set is a female donor in good health, serving as a healthy control.

This clonotype was seen a few times. This chain connects TRBV20-1 to TRBJ1-1; 8 bases match TRBD1. With V trimmed by 3 bases and J by 2 bases, 8 bases remained unmatched. The germline V gene encodes CDR1 DFQATT and CDR2 SNEGSKA (reference sequence). The CDR3 spans 15 residues. In DNA form, the CDR3 reads TGCAGTGCTAGTCACAGGGGGGCGGTAAACACTGAAGCTTTCTTT. Its protein product is CSASHRGAVNTEAFF.

Only a few counts were recorded for this clonotype. V and J are TRBV15 and TRBJ1-6, with 7 bases identical to TRBD1. The CDR3 has 15 amino acids. The V gene's germline CDR1 is LNHNV and CDR2 YYDKDF (reference sequence). Trimming at V came to 1 base and at J to 11 bases, leaving 8 bases not matched to a gene. CDR3 DNA sequence: TGTGCCACCAGCAGAGTGGGGACAGAGGGGCCACCCCTCCACTTT. It codes for CATSRVGTEGPPLHF.

This clonotype was seen at least ten times. This chain joins TRBV4-3 and TRBJ1-5; 9 positions agree with TRBD1. Trimming cost V 1 base and J 6 bases; bases outside gene matches: 10. Germline V gives CDR1 LGHNA, CDR2 YSLEER. The CDR3 consists of 17 residues. The CDR3 nucleotides read TGCGCCAGCAGCCAAGGTTACAGGGGGCCCGGGATTCAGCCCCAGCATTTT. Protein: CASSQGYRGPGIQPQHF.

This clonotype showed up just a few times. The rearrangement links TRBV5-4 to TRBJ2-7; D remains unclear. The CDR3 extends over 15 amino acids. Trimming removed 0 bases from V and 1 base from J, with 11 bases in between. Germline assignment: CDR1 SGHNT and CDR2 YYREEE (reference sequence). The CDR3 bases are TGTGCCAGCAGCTTGGGGGCTAGTCGATCCTACGAGCAGTACTTC. This codes for CASSLGASRSYEQYF.

This clonotype has just a few counts. V gene TRBV27 combines with J gene TRBJ2-3; perhaps TRBD1 as D (5 bases). The germline gives CDR1 MNHEY, CDR2 SMNVEV (reference sequence). The CDR3 runs to 12 residues. Trimming removed 7 bases at V and 4 bases at J, with 9 bases between. The chain's CDR3 is CASMGLPDTQYF. Here the CDR3 DNA reads TGTGCCAGCATGGGGCTACCAGATACGCAGTATTTT.

This clonotype was counted many times. The chain joins TRBV5-6 to TRBJ1-2; unclear D gene. The CDR3 is 13 amino acids. Deletions cut 1 base from V and 8 bases from J, with 12 bases between. CDR1 and CDR2 from the germline V gene are SGHDT and YYEEEE. CDR3 loop: CASSLPAGSGYTF. In nucleotides, the CDR3 is TGTGCCAGCAGCTTGCCGGCGGGAAGCGGCTACACCTTC.

This clonotype turned up a few times. The chain combines TRBV20-1 with TRBJ2-7; TRBD1 or TRBD2 may be the D gene (5 bases each). The V gene's germline CDR1 is DFQATT and CDR2 SNEGSKA (reference sequence). This CDR3 spans 14 amino acids. The ends were cut back, 1 base at V and 3 bases at J, with 13 bases in the middle. The CDR3 loop reads CSARAGAVDYEQYF. In DNA form, the CDR3 reads TGCAGTGCTAGAGCCGGGGCAGTCGACTACGAGCAGTACTTC.

This clonotype was counted between two and nine times. The chain carries TRBV7-9 and TRBJ2-3, with D possibly being TRBD2 (6 bases). The CDR3 is 13 amino acids. Germline V CDR1 and CDR2: SEHNR, FQNEAQ (reference sequence). With 6 bases removed from V and 4 bases from J, the gap between germline ends came to 11 bases. For the CDR3, the DNA is TGTGCCAGCAGGTTCTCTAGCGCAGATACGCAGTATTTT. Translated, it gives CASRFSSADTQYF.

The CDR3 here is CASRFWAVGKGLDGYTF. The CDR3 DNA reads TGTGCCAGCAGGTTTTGGGCTGTGGGGAAAGGATTGGATGGCTACACCTTC. The J gene is TRBJ1-2, the V gene TRBV27; D is ambiguous. In germline, CDR1 is MNHEY, CDR2 SMNVEV (reference sequence). The CDR3 totals 17 residues. Trimming left V 6 bases short and J 6 bases short, with 26 bases between.

The CDR3 reads CASSTPGGRGYQNTEAFF. The CDR3, as DNA: TGTGCCAGCAGTACCCCGGGAGGCAGGGGGTATCAGAACACTGAAGCTTTCTTT. This sequence joins TRBV2 and TRBJ1-1; 7 positions agree with TRBD1. The germline CDR1 and CDR2 sequences are SNHLY and FYNNEI. The CDR3 totals 18 residues. With V trimmed by 5 bases and J by 1 base, 16 bases remained unmatched.

The rearrangement joins TRBV5-1 to TRBJ2-7; maybe TRBD2 (5 bases). The germline V gene encodes CDR1 SGHRS and CDR2 YFSETQ. The CDR3 covers 13 residues. Trimming shortened V by 2 bases and J by 2 bases, and 8 bases separated the two germline ends. The DNA for the CDR3 is TGCGCCAGCAGCTTTCGGGGTCCCTACGAGCAGTACTTC. As protein: CASSFRGPYEQYF.

This clonotype appeared many times. The rearrangement joins TRBV11-2 to TRBJ2-2; D gene ambiguous. Germline CDR1 SGHAT, CDR2 FQNNGV. The CDR3 runs to 13 residues. Deletions cut 1 base from V and 5 bases from J, with 5 bases between. CDR3: CASSLVRTGELFF. CDR3 nucleotide sequence: TGTGCCAGCAGCTTAGTCAGGACCGGGGAGCTGTTTTTT.

This clonotype was seen repeatedly, ten times or more. The rearrangement joins TRBV5-1 to TRBJ1-1, with no clear D. V was trimmed by 7 bases and J by 1 base, leaving 5 bases between them. CDR1 and CDR2 from the germline V gene are SGHRS and YFSETQ. This CDR3 contains 11 residues. CDR3 protein: CASYSNTEAFF. The CDR3 DNA follows: TGCGCCAGCTATTCGAACACTGAAGCTTTCTTT.

The genes are TRBV20-1 and TRBJ2-3; 14 nucleotides agree with TRBD2. V gave up 6 bases and J gave up 1 base; unmatched junction bases: 6. Germline V lookup: CDR1 DFQATT, CDR2 SNEGSKA (reference sequence). The CDR3 consists of 16 residues. The CDR3 region is CSAGTSGGIGTDTQYF. As DNA, the CDR3 is TGCAGTGCAGGGACTAGCGGGGGAATCGGCACAGATACGCAGTATTTT.